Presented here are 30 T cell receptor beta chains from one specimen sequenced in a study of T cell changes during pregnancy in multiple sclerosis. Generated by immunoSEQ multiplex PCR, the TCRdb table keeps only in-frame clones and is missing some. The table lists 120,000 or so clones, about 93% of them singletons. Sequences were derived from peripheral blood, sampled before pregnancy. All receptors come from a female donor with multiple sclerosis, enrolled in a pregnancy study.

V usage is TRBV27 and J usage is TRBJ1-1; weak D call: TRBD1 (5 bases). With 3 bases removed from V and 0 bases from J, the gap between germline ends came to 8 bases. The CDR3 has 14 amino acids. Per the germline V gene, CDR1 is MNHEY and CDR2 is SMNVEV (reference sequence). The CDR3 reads CASSFWGMNTEAFF. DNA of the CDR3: TGTGCCAGCAGTTTTTGGGGCATGAACACTGAAGCTTTCTTT.

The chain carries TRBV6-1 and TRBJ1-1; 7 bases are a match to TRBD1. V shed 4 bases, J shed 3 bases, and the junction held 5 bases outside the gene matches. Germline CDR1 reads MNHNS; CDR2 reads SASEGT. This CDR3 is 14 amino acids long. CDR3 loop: CASSATGADTEAFF. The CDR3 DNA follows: TGTGCCAGCAGTGCCACAGGGGCCGACACTGAAGCTTTCTTT.

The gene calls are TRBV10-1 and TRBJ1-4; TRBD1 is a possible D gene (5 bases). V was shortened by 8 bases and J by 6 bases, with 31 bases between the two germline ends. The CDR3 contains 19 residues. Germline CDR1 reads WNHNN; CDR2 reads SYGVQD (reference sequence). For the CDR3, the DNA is TGCGCCAGCGCCGGGCCGGGGGGAAGAATACATGGGCGTCATGAAAAACTGTTTTTT. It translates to CASAGPGGRIHGRHEKLFF.

The CDR3 loop is CSAAGQGAFGYTF. CDR3 DNA: TGCAGCGCGGCGGGACAGGGGGCTTTTGGCTACACCTTC. The chain is built from TRBV29-1 and TRBJ1-2, with 12 bases identical to TRBD1. The CDR3 runs to 13 residues. Per the germline V gene, CDR1 is SQVTM and CDR2 is ANQGSEA. V was pared by 7 bases and J by 7 bases, with 7 bases of the junction left unmatched.

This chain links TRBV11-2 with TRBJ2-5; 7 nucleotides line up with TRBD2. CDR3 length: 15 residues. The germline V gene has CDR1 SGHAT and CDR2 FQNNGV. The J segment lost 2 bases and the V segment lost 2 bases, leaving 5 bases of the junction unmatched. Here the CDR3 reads CASSLTWGGQETQYF. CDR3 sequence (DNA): TGTGCCAGCAGCTTAACCTGGGGGGGTCAAGAGACCCAGTACTTC.

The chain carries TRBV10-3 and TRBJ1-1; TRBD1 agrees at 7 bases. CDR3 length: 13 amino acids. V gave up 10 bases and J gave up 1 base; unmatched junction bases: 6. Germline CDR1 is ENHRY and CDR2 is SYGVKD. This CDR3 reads CATLRTGNTEAFF. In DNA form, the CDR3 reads TGTGCCACCCTGAGGACAGGGAACACTGAAGCTTTCTTT.

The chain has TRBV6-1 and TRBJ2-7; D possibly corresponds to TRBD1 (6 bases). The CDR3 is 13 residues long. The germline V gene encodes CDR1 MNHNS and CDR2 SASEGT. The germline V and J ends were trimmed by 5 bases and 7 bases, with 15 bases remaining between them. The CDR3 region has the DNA TGTGCCAGCAGTTCCCTGGACAGAGGAGAGCAGTACTTC. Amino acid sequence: CASSSLDRGEQYF.

CDR3 region: CASSLRATSGRGADTQYF. The CDR3 DNA follows: TGTGCCAGCAGCTTAAGGGCAACTAGCGGGCGGGGCGCAGATACGCAGTATTTT. V gene TRBV7-6 combines with J gene TRBJ2-3, with 9 bases fitting TRBD2. The trim removed 2 bases at V and 4 bases at J, leaving 13 bases unmatched. This CDR3 region has 18 residues. Germline V gene lookup returns CDR1 SGHVS and CDR2 FNYEAQ. Full variable domain (outside the CDR3, taken from reference TRBV7-6 and TRBJ2-3): GAGVSQSPRYKVTKRGQDVALRCDPISGHVSLYWYRQALGQGPEFLTYFNYEAQQDKSGLPNDRFSAERPEGSISTLTIQRTEQRDSAMYRCASSLRATSGRGADTQYFGPGTRLTVL.

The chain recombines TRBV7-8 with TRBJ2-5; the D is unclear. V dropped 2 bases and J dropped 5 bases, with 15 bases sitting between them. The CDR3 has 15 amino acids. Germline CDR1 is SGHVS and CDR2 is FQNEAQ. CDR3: CASSLSGHEGETQYF. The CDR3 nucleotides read TGTGCCAGCAGCTTAAGTGGGCACGAAGGTGAGACCCAGTACTTC.

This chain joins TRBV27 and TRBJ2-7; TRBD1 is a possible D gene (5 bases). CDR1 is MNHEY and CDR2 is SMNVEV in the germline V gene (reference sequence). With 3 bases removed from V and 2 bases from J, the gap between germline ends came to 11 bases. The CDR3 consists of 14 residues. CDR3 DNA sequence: TGTGCCAGCAGTTTGCGTCAGGGCCCCTACGAGCAGTACTTC. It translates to CASSLRQGPYEQYF.

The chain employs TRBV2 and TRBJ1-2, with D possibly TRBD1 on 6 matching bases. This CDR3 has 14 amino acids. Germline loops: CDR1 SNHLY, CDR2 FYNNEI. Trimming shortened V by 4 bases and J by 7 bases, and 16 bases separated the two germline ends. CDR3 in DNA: TGTGCCAGCAGTGGGGAGGGGGTCTTGGGTGGCTACACCTTC. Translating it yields CASSGEGVLGGYTF.

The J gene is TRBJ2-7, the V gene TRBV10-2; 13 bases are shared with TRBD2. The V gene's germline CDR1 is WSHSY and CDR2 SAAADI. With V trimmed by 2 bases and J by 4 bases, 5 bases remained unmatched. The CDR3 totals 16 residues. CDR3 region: CASSEGPGLAGYEQYF. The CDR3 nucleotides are TGCGCCAGCAGTGAGGGACCGGGACTAGCGGGATACGAGCAGTACTTC.

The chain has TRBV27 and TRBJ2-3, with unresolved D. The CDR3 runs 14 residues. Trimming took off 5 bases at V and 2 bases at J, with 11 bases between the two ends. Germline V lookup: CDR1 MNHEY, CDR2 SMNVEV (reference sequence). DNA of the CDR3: TGTGCCAGCAGTACAACGAGGAACACAGATACGCAGTATTTT. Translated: CASSTTRNTDTQYF.

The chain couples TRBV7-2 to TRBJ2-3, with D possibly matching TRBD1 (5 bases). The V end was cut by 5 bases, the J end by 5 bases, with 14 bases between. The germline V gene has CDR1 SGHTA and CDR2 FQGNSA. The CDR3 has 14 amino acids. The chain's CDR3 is CASSGAEQRDTQYF. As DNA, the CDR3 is TGTGCCAGCAGCGGGGCAGAACAGAGAGATACGCAGTATTTT.

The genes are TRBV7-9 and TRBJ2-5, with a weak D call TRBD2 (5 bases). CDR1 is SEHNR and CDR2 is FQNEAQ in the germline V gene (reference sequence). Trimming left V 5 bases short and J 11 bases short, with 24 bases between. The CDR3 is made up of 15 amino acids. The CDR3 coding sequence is TGTGCCAGCAGCCCCCCCTTCGGGGTCACGATGGAGCAGTACTTC. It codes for CASSPPFGVTMEQYF.

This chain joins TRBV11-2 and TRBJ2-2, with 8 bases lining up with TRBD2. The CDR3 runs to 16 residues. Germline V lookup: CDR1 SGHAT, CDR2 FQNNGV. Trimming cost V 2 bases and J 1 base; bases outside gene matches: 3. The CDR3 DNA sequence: TGTGCCAGCAGCTTATTAAGCGGGGGGAACACCGGGGAGCTGTTTTTT. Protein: CASSLLSGGNTGELFF.

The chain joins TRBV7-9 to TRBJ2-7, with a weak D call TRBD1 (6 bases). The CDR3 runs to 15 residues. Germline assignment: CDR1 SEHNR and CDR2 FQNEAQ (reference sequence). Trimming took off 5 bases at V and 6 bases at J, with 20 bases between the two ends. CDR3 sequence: CASSQGFGRRGEQYF. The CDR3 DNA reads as TGTGCCAGCAGCCAGGGGTTCGGGCGCCGCGGCGAGCAGTACTTC.

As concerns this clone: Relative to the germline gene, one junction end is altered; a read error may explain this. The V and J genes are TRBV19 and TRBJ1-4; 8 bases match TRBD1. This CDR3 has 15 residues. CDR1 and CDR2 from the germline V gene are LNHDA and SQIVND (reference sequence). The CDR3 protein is CASSIQGATNEKLFF. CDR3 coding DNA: TGTGCCAGTAGTATACAGGGGGCAACCAATGAAAAACTGTTTTTT.

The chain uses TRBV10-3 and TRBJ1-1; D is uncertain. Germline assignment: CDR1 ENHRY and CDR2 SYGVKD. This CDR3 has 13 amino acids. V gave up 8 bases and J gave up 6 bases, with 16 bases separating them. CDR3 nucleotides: TGTGCCATCGCCCAAGGGAGGGCGGCTGAAGCTTTCTTT. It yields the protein CAIAQGRAAEAFF.

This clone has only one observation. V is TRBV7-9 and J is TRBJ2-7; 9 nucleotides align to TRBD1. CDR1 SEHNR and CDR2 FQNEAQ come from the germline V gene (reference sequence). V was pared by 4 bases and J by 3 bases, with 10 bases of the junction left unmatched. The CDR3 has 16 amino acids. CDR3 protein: CASSSQTGTGLYEQYF. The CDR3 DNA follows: TGTGCCAGCAGCTCACAGACCGGGACAGGGCTCTACGAGCAGTACTTC.

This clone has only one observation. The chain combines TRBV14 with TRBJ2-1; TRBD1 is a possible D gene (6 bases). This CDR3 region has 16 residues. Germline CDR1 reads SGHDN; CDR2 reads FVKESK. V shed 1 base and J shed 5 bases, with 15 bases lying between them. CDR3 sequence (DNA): TGTGCCAGCAGCCAAGGGTCCTGGGGGCCTAACAATGAGCAGTTCTTC. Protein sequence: CASSQGSWGPNNEQFF.

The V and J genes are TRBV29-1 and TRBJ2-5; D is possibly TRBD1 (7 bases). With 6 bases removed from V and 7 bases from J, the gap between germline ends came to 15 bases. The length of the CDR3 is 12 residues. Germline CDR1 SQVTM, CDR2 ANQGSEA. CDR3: CSVEGTAGTQYF. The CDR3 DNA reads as TGCAGCGTCGAGGGGACAGCGGGGACCCAGTACTTC.

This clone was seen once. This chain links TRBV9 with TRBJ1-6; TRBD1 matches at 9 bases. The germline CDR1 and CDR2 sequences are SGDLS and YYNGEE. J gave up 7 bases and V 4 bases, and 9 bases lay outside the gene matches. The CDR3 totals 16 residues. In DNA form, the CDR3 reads TGTGCCAGCAGCTCTCGATCGGGACAGGGAAATTCACCCCTCCACTTT. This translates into CASSSRSGQGNSPLHF. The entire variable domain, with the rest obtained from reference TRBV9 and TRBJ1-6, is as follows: DSGVTQTPKHLITATGQRVTLRCSPRSGDLSVYWYQQSLDQGLQFLIQYYNGEERAKGNILERFSAQQFPDLHSELNLSSLELGDSALYFCASSSRSGQGNSPLHFGNGTRLTVT.

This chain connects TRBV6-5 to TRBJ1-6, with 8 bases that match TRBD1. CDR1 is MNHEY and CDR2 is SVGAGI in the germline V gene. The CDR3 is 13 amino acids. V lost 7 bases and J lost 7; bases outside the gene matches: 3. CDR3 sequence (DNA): TGTGCCAGCAAAGACAGGGGAAATTCACCCCTCCACTTT. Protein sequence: CASKDRGNSPLHF.

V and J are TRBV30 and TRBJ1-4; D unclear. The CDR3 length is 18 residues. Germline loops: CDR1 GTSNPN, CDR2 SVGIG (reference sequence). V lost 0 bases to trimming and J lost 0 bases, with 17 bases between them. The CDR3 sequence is CAWSVLFGSGTTNEKLFF. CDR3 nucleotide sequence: TGTGCCTGGAGTGTGCTCTTTGGGTCAGGAACAACTAATGAAAAACTGTTTTTT.

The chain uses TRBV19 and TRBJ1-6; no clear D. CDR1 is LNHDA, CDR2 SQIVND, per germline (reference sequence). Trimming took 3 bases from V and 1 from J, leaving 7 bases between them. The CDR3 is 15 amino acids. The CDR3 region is CASSISRSYNSPLHF. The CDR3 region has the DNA TGTGCCAGTAGTATCTCCAGATCCTATAATTCACCCCTCCACTTT.

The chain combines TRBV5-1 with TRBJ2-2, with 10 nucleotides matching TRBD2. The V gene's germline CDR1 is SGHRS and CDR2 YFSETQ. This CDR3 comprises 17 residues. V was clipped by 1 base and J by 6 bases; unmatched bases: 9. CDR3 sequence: CASSLTAAGGRAGELFF. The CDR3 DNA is TGCGCCAGCAGCTTGACGGCAGCGGGGGGGCGTGCCGGGGAGCTGTTTTTT.

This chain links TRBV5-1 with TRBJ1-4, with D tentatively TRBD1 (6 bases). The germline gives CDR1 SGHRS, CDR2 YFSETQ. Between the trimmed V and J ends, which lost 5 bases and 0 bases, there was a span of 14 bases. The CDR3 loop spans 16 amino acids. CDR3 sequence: CASSTGQTATNEKLFF. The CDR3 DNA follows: TGCGCCAGCAGTACAGGACAGACTGCAACTAATGAAAAACTGTTTTTT. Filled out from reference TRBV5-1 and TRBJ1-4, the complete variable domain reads KAGVTQTPRYLIKTRGQQVTLSCSPISGHRSVSWYQQTPGQGLQFLFEYFSETQRNKGNFPGRFSGRQFSNSRSEMNVSTLELGDSALYLCASSTGQTATNEKLFFGSGTQLSVL.

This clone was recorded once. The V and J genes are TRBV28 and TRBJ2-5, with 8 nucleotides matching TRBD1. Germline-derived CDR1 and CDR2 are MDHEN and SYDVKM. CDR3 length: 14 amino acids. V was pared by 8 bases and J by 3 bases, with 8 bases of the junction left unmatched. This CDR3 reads CASSRSQGEETQYF. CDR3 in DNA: TGTGCCAGCTCAAGATCACAGGGGGAAGAGACCCAGTACTTC.

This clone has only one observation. The CDR3: CASSEEHVDEKLFF. The CDR3 nucleotides are TGTGCCAGCAGTGAGGAGCACGTTGATGAAAAACTGTTTTTT. The chain uses TRBV6-1 and TRBJ1-4; D is ambiguous. V gave up 3 bases and J gave up 6 bases, with 11 bases separating them. Germline CDR1 and CDR2: MNHNS and SASEGT. The CDR3 runs to 14 residues.